The next 10 T cell receptor beta chains were all read from a single sample in a study of blood T cell repertoires in COVID-19. The repertoire was sequenced with immunoSEQ multiplex PCR; TCRdb's copy has only in-frame clones and lacks some. The sample has some 190,000 clones, 89% seen once. The sequenced sample consisted of PBMCs or T cells enriched from blood (not recorded which). These receptors came from a woman between 35 and 50 years old with acute COVID-19.

The rearrangement links TRBV4-1 to TRBJ2-1, with D perhaps matching TRBD2 (6 bases). With 0 bases removed from V and 8 bases from J, the gap between germline ends came to 14 bases. The CDR3 spans 15 residues. From germline, CDR1 is MGHRA and CDR2 YSYEKL. This chain's CDR3 is CASSQDGDSADEQFF. The CDR3 DNA follows: TGCGCCAGCAGCCAAGATGGGGACTCGGCAGATGAGCAGTTCTTC.

This chain joins TRBV4-2 and TRBJ2-2; D call uncertain. V lost 0 bases, J lost 7 bases, and 9 bases lay in between. CDR1 and CDR2 (germline): LGHNA, YNFKEQ. The CDR3 length is 14 residues. The CDR3 region is CASSQESQVGELFF. CDR3 DNA sequence: TGTGCCAGCAGCCAAGAGTCCCAGGTCGGGGAGCTGTTTTTT.

V usage is TRBV4-2 and J usage is TRBJ1-3, with a weak D call TRBD1 (6 bases). Germline V gene sequence: CDR1 LGHNA, CDR2 YNFKEQ. V was cut by 1 base and J by 5 bases, with 9 bases left in between. The CDR3 is 14 amino acids. Here the CDR3 reads CASSQGQGRNTIYF. The CDR3 nucleotides are TGTGCCAGCAGCCAAGGCCAGGGGAGAAACACCATATATTTT.

The chain joins TRBV28 to TRBJ2-5; TRBD2 aligns across 10 bases. V gave up 4 bases and J gave up 5 bases; unmatched junction bases: 4. The CDR3 totals 14 residues. The germline gives CDR1 MDHEN, CDR2 SYDVKM. CDR3 sequence: CASSSSAGGETQYF. The CDR3 coding sequence is TGTGCCAGCAGTTCCTCAGCGGGGGGGGAGACCCAGTACTTC.

The rearrangement uses TRBV19 and TRBJ2-1; 13 positions match TRBD2. CDR1 is LNHDA and CDR2 is SQIVND in the germline V gene (reference sequence). The junction had 0 bases not matched to a gene; V was cut back by 6 bases and J by 7 bases. The CDR3 extends over 13 amino acids. CDR3 DNA sequence: TGTGCCAGTAGGGGACTAGCGGGGAATGAGCAGTTCTTC. It encodes CASRGLAGNEQFF.

The genes are TRBV12-3 or TRBV12-4 and TRBJ1-1, with a possible D match to TRBD1 (6 bases). Trimming stripped 6 bases from V and 6 bases from J, with 14 bases between. This CDR3 has 13 residues. The CDR3 region has the DNA TGTGCCAGCAGGCAGGGGTCCGGGGCTGAAGCTTTCTTT. Its translation: CASRQGSGAEAFF.

The chain carries TRBV19 and TRBJ1-5, with 9 bases aligning to TRBD1. Germline V gene data show CDR1 as LNHDA and CDR2 as SQIVND (reference sequence). The CDR3 is 16 amino acids. Losses at the gene ends were 4 bases for V and 2 bases for J; bases not matched to a gene: 6. The CDR3 sequence is CASSKPGQGGNQPQHF. The CDR3 DNA reads TGTGCCAGTAGTAAGCCGGGACAGGGTGGCAATCAGCCCCAGCATTTT. Looking up the rest from reference TRBV19 and TRBJ1-5 gives the full variable domain: DGGITQSPKYLFRKEGQNVTLSCEQNLNHDAMYWYRQDPGQGLRLIYYSQIVNDFQKGDIAEGYSVSREKKESFPLTVTSAQKNPTAFYLCASSKPGQGGNQPQHFGDGTRLSIL.

The rearrangement uses TRBV7-9 and TRBJ2-2, with 11 bases aligning to TRBD2. The CDR3 extends over 16 amino acids. V gave up 5 bases and J gave up 1 base; unmatched junction bases: 3. Germline loops: CDR1 SEHNR, CDR2 FQNEAQ (reference sequence). Here the CDR3 DNA reads TGTGCCAGCAGCCCAGGACTAGCGGGGAACACCGGGGAGCTGTTTTTT. It yields the protein CASSPGLAGNTGELFF.

CDR3 sequence: CASSYSRGGTYNSPLHF. In DNA, the CDR3 is TGTGCCAGCAGTTACTCAAGGGGTGGAACCTATAATTCACCCCTCCACTTT. The rearrangement links TRBV6-2 or TRBV6-3 to TRBJ1-6, with a weak D call TRBD1 (5 bases). V gave up 0 bases and J gave up 2 bases, with 11 bases separating them. Germline V gene sequence: CDR1 MNHEY, CDR2 SVGEGT. The CDR3 totals 17 residues.

The chain carries TRBV29-1 and TRBJ1-2; tentatively, D is TRBD1 (5 bases). CDR1 is SQVTM, CDR2 ANQGSEA, per germline. This CDR3 is 12 amino acids long. Between the trimmed V and J ends, which lost 6 bases and 8 bases, there was a span of 16 bases. The CDR3 protein is CSVKTGGSGYTF. Written as DNA, the CDR3 is TGCAGCGTAAAAACGGGGGGGTCCGGCTACACCTTC.